One sample yielded the 22 T cell receptor beta chains listed below, sequenced in a study of cytomegalovirus exposure and HLA in healthy donors. 60 Vbeta and 13 Jbeta primers were used in PCR. Measured with immunoSEQ multiplex PCR; TCRdb has only the in-frame clones, and not every one. This sample has around 150,000 clones, with 70% to 90% found just once. Sequences were obtained from PBMCs. Receptors were obtained from a man aged 18 to 29 in good health and CMV-seropositive.

This rearrangement joins TRBV5-1 to TRBJ2-2, with D tentatively TRBD1 (6 bases). The CDR3 runs 16 residues. V was shortened by 4 bases and J by 0 bases, with 13 bases between the two germline ends. CDR1 is SGHRS and CDR2 is YFSETQ in the germline V gene. The CDR3 nucleotides read TGCGCCAGCAGCCCCGGACAGAGCCCGAACACCGGGGAGCTGTTTTTT. Translating gives CASSPGQSPNTGELFF.

The CDR3 spells CASSFLSGRPYEQYF. CDR3 DNA: TGTGCCAGCAGTTTTTTGAGCGGGCGCCCCTACGAGCAGTACTTC. This chain joins TRBV27 and TRBJ2-7, with D possibly TRBD2 on 6 matching bases. This CDR3 is 15 amino acids long. Trimming took off 3 bases at V and 2 bases at J, with 14 bases between the two ends. Germline V gene data show CDR1 as MNHEY and CDR2 as SMNVEV (reference sequence).

This clone was picked up a small number of times. The chain combines TRBV7-9 with TRBJ1-6, with D possibly being TRBD1 (5 bases). Trimming left V 4 bases short and J 6 bases short, with 10 bases between. Germline V gene lookup returns CDR1 SEHNR and CDR2 FQNEAQ (reference sequence). The CDR3 runs 14 residues. The CDR3 region is CASSSGTPNSPLHF. The DNA for the CDR3 is TGTGCCAGCAGCTCCGGGACTCCTAATTCACCCCTCCACTTT.

The V and J genes are TRBV27 and TRBJ1-1; no definite D call. V was pared by 8 bases and J by 3 bases, with 13 bases between. Germline CDR1 is MNHEY and CDR2 is SMNVEV (reference sequence). The length of the CDR3 is 13 residues. The CDR3 nucleotides read TGTGCCAGCCGCTTCGGGGTATACACTGAAGCTTTCTTT. It yields the protein CASRFGVYTEAFF.

CDR3 sequence: CASSPQGLLGNEQFF. The CDR3 DNA reads as TGTGCCAGCAGCCCTCAGGGCCTACTTGGAAATGAGCAGTTCTTC. The chain joins TRBV7-2 to TRBJ2-1, with a possible D match to TRBD1 (5 bases). The germline V gene has CDR1 SGHTA and CDR2 FQGNSA. Trimming stripped 5 bases from V and 7 bases from J, with 18 bases between. This CDR3 contains 15 residues.

The CDR3 region is CASSVAAPGQTNTGELFF. DNA for the CDR3: TGTGCCAGCAGCGTAGCCGCACCGGGACAAACGAACACCGGGGAGCTGTTTTTT. This sequence joins TRBV9 and TRBJ2-2; tentatively, D is TRBD1 (6 bases). Trimming shortened V by 0 bases and J by 0 bases, and 15 bases separated the two germline ends. This CDR3 comprises 18 residues. CDR1 is SGDLS and CDR2 is YYNGEE in the germline V gene.

The chain carries TRBV7-2 and TRBJ2-3; 8 bases fit TRBD2. CDR1 is SGHTA, CDR2 FQGNSA, per germline. V was clipped by 2 bases and J by 2 bases; unmatched bases: 6. This CDR3 has 16 amino acids. For the CDR3, the DNA is TGTGCCAGCAGCTTAAACGGGGGGGCCATCACAGATACGCAGTATTTT. It yields the protein CASSLNGGAITDTQYF.

On this clone: A much larger clone is a single base away; this may be a read error. DNA for the CDR3: TGTGCCAGCAGTACAGGGGTGAACACTGAAGCTTTCTTT. Amino acid sequence: CASSTGVNTEAFF. The chain employs TRBV11-3 and TRBJ1-1; 7 bases map to TRBD1. The CDR3 is made up of 13 amino acids. V was clipped by 6 bases and J by 0 bases; unmatched bases: 1. Germline V gene sequence: CDR1 SGHNT, CDR2 YENEEA.

The rearrangement links TRBV13 to TRBJ1-1; 8 bases align to TRBD1. CDR1 and CDR2 from the germline V gene are PRHDT and FYEKMQ (reference sequence). This CDR3 is 14 amino acids long. After removal of 5 bases from V and 1 base from J, the junction contained 3 bases not matched to a gene. In nucleotides, the CDR3 is TGTGCCAGCAGCCCCGGGACAGGGAACACTGAAGCTTTCTTT. Translating gives CASSPGTGNTEAFF.

This chain joins TRBV18 and TRBJ2-5; 8 nucleotides align to TRBD1. This CDR3 region has 15 residues. CDR1 is KGHSH, CDR2 LQKENI, per germline. V trimming: 3 bases; J trimming: 4 bases; junction bases outside the gene matches: 7. The DNA for the CDR3 is TGTGCCAGCTCACCGGACAGGGCCATTGGAGAGACCCAGTACTTC. Translation gives CASSPDRAIGETQYF.

This chain links TRBV6-5 with TRBJ2-5; 8 bases are shared with TRBD2. From germline, CDR1 is MNHEY and CDR2 SVGAGI. J gave up 10 bases and V 8 bases, and 12 bases lay outside the gene matches. The CDR3 contains 13 residues. The CDR3 loop is CASSGLDVRGQYF. The CDR3 nucleotides read TGTGCCAGCTCGGGACTAGATGTTCGGGGCCAGTACTTC.

This chain connects TRBV29-1 to TRBJ2-1; D is ambiguous. The CDR3 is 11 residues long. V dropped 8 bases and J dropped 9 bases, with 14 bases sitting between them. Germline CDR1 SQVTM, CDR2 ANQGSEA. CDR3 in DNA: TGCAGCCTCGCCTTTCCGGGTGAGCAGTTCTTC. Protein product: CSLAFPGEQFF.

The chain recombines TRBV6-6 with TRBJ2-2; TRBD1 matches at 7 bases. V lost 8 bases and J lost 7; bases outside the gene matches: 7. The CDR3 length is 13 residues. Germline-derived CDR1 and CDR2 are MNHNY and SVGAGI (reference sequence). CDR3 loop: CASLPQGIGELFF. The CDR3 DNA follows: TGTGCCAGCCTCCCACAGGGGATCGGGGAGCTGTTTTTT.

This clone occurred once. This sequence joins TRBV5-1 and TRBJ2-3; 8 bases match TRBD1. V shed 4 bases and J 0 bases; nucleotides not matched to a gene: 10. Germline CDR1 SGHRS, CDR2 YFSETQ. The CDR3 totals 17 residues. This chain's CDR3 is CASSQDRAHASTDTQYF. The DNA of the CDR3 is TGCGCCAGCAGCCAGGACAGGGCCCACGCTAGCACAGATACGCAGTATTTT.

The chain employs TRBV10-1 and TRBJ2-4; weak D call: TRBD2 (7 bases). The germline V gene encodes CDR1 WNHNN and CDR2 SYGVQD (reference sequence). Trimming removed 4 bases at V and 7 bases at J, with 14 bases between. The CDR3 loop spans 14 amino acids. CDR3 in DNA: TGCGCCAGCAGTGGCGGGGGCGAAGGCAACATTCAGTACTTC. It is translated as CASSGGGEGNIQYF.

As regards this clone: Other DNA sequences within the sample encode an identical CDR3. The chain is built from TRBV5-1 and TRBJ2-3; 16 bases align to TRBD2. Per the germline V gene, CDR1 is SGHRS and CDR2 is YFSETQ. V lost 3 bases and J lost 0; bases outside the gene matches: 1. The CDR3 runs 17 residues. The CDR3, as DNA: TGCGCCAGCAGCTCGGGACTAGCGGGGGGGAGCACAGATACGCAGTATTTT. Translating gives CASSSGLAGGSTDTQYF.

The chain is built from TRBV5-1 and TRBJ1-1, with 10 bases fitting TRBD1. V was clipped by 2 bases and J by 3 bases; unmatched bases: 4. CDR3 length equals 15 residues. Germline V gives CDR1 SGHRS, CDR2 YFSETQ. The CDR3 DNA follows: TGCGCCAGCAGCTTTTCCGGGACAGGGGACACTGAAGCTTTCTTT. Its protein is CASSFSGTGDTEAFF.

The rearrangement uses TRBV4-1 and TRBJ2-2, with TRBD2 as a possible D gene (5 bases). The CDR3 runs 18 residues. CDR1 and CDR2 (germline): MGHRA, YSYEKL. V dropped 6 bases and J dropped 6 bases, with 26 bases sitting between them. CDR3 sequence: CASRTPGRAPTAAGELFF. CDR3 coding DNA: TGCGCCAGCAGAACACCGGGAAGGGCCCCCACCGCCGCCGGGGAGCTGTTTTTT.

This clone showed up just once. V is TRBV6-5 and J is TRBJ2-3; 12 nucleotides line up with TRBD2. The V and J ends lost 2 bases and 4 bases, in that order; junction bases with no gene match: 4. Germline CDR1 and CDR2: MNHEY and SVGAGI. This CDR3 is built from 16 residues. CDR3 loop: CASSYLAGGIADTQYF. The CDR3 DNA reads as TGTGCCAGCAGTTACCTAGCGGGGGGGATCGCAGATACGCAGTATTTT.

The chain uses TRBV27 and TRBJ1-5, with 7 nucleotides matching TRBD1. V was clipped by 5 bases and J by 9 bases; unmatched bases: 10. Germline-derived CDR1 and CDR2 are MNHEY and SMNVEV (reference sequence). The CDR3 extends over 14 amino acids. CDR3 DNA sequence: TGTGCCAGCAGTCCCCGACAGGGTACGGGGCCCCAGCATTTT. Translated: CASSPRQGTGPQHF.

CDR3: CASSYSDRDHEQYF. CDR3 nucleotides: TGTGCCAGCAGTTACTCCGACAGGGATCACGAGCAGTACTTC. This chain joins TRBV6-5 and TRBJ2-7; 7 nucleotides align to TRBD1. Germline CDR1 is MNHEY and CDR2 is SVGAGI. The CDR3 spans 14 residues. Germline trimming cut 0 bases from V and 5 bases from J; bases unmatched to any gene: 4.

The J gene is TRBJ2-7, the V gene TRBV13, with a tentative D call TRBD1 (5 bases). Deletions cut 2 bases from V and 3 bases from J, with 5 bases between. This CDR3 has 12 residues. Germline CDR1 and CDR2: PRHDT and FYEKMQ (reference sequence). The CDR3 sequence is CASSLRGYEQYF. The CDR3 DNA is TGTGCCAGCAGCTTAAGGGGCTACGAGCAGTACTTC. The full variable domain, in which reference TRBV13 and TRBJ2-7 provide the parts outside the CDR3, is AAGVIQSPRHLIKEKRETATLKCYPIPRHDTVYWYQQGPGQDPQFLISFYEKMQSDKGSIPDRFSAQQFSDYHSELNMSSLELGDSALYFCASSLRGYEQYFGPGTRLTVT.